A single sample gave rise to the 6 T cell receptor beta chains below, sequenced in a study of shared clonotypes between healthy human individuals. Sequencing was performed with immunoSEQ multiplex PCR; in TCRdb, only in-frame clones are kept and a portion is missing. This sample yields 400,000 to 550,000 clones, of which approximately 79% are seen a single time; less than 15% belongs to the top ten. Sequences were obtained from PBMCs. The receptors were gathered from a middle-aged woman in good health. Some clones in this sample may be carry-over from other donors' samples.

V and J are TRBV30 and TRBJ2-1; D is ambiguous. The V end was cut by 3 bases, the J end by 1 base, with 13 bases between. The CDR3 length is 15 residues. From germline, CDR1 is GTSNPN and CDR2 SVGIG (reference sequence). In nucleotides, the CDR3 is TGTGCCTGGAGGCGTTTAGACTGGTCCTACAATGAGCAGTTCTTC. It codes for CAWRRLDWSYNEQFF.

This CDR3 is CSVEEASRQETQYF. Written as DNA, the CDR3 is TGCAGCGTTGAAGAGGCTAGCCGGCAAGAGACCCAGTACTTC. The genes are TRBV29-1 and TRBJ2-5, with a possible D match to TRBD2 (5 bases). This CDR3 has 14 amino acids. V was cut by 0 bases and J by 2 bases, with 10 bases left in between. Germline-derived CDR1 and CDR2 are SQVTM and ANQGSEA.

The chain carries TRBV27 and TRBJ2-1; weak D call: TRBD2 (6 bases). The V end was cut by 4 bases, the J end by 7 bases, with 14 bases between. The length of the CDR3 is 14 residues. Germline-derived CDR1 and CDR2 are MNHEY and SMNVEV (reference sequence). In nucleotides, the CDR3 is TGTGCCAGCAGTTCCCGACTAAGCGGGAATGAGCAGTTCTTC. It is translated as CASSSRLSGNEQFF.

This sequence joins TRBV21-1 and TRBJ2-1. TRBV21-1 is listed as a pseudogene. The CDR3 runs to 14 residues. As DNA, the CDR3 is TGTGCCAGCAGCAAAGCTCAGGGGGGGAATGAGCAGTTCTTC. Protein sequence: CASSKAQGGNEQFF.

The rearrangement joins TRBV5-1 to TRBJ2-1, with TRBD2 matching over 9 bases. CDR3 length: 16 residues. The V segment lost 1 base and the J segment 2 bases; nucleotides outside the gene matches: 4. Looked up from germline, CDR1 is SGHRS and CDR2 is YFSETQ. The CDR3 bases are TGCGCCAGCAGCTTGACCTCTAGCGGGACCTACAATGAGCAGTTCTTC. This translates into CASSLTSSGTYNEQFF.

The table lists this clone with a count of one. The CDR3 DNA follows: TGTGCCAGCAGCCAGCCAGGGAATTCGGGAAACACCATATATTTT. Translation gives CASSQPGNSGNTIYF. The chain links TRBV4-2 to TRBJ1-3; possible D gene TRBD1, 5 bases. Germline V CDR1 and CDR2: LGHNA, YNFKEQ. CDR3 length: 15 residues. V lost 3 bases to trimming and J lost 4 bases, with 13 bases between them.